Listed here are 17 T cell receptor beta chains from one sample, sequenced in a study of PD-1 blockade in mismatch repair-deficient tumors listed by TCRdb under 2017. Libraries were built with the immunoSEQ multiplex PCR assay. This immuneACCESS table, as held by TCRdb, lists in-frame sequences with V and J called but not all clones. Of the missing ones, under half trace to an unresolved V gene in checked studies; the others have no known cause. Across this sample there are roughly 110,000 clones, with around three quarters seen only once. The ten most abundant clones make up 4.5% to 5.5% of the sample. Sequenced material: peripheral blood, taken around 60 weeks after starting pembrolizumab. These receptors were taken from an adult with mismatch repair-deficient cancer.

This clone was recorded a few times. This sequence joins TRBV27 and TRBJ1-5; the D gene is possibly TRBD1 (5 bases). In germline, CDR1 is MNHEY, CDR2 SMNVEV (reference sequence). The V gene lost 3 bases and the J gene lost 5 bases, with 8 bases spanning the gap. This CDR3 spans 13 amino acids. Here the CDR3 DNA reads TGTGCCAGCAGTTTGAAGGGGCATCAGCCCCAGCATTTT. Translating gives CASSLKGHQPQHF.

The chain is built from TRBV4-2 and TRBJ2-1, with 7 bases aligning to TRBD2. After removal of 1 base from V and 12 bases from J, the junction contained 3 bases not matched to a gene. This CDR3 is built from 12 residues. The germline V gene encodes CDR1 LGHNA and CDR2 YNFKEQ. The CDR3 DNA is TGTGCCAGCAGCCAAGGATCGGGGGGGCAGTTCTTC. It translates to CASSQGSGGQFF.

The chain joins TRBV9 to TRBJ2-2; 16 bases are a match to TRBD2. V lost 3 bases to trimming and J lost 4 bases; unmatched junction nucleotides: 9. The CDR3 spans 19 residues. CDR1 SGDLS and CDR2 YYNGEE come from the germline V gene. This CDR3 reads CASSESGTSGRAGTGELFF. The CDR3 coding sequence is TGTGCCAGCAGCGAGTCCGGGACTAGCGGGAGGGCCGGCACCGGGGAGCTGTTTTTT.

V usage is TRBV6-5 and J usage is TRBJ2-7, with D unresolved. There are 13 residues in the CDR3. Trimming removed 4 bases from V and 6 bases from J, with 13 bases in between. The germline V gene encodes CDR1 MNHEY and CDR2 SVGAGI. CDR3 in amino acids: CASSSSQRIEQYF. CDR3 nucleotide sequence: TGTGCCAGCAGTTCCTCCCAACGGATCGAGCAGTACTTC.

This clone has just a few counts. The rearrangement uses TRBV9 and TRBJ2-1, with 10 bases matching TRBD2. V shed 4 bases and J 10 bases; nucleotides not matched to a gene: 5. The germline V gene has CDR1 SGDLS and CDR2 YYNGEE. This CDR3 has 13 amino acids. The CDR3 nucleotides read TGTGCCAGCAGCCTAACTAGCGGGAACGAGCAGTTCTTC. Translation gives CASSLTSGNEQFF. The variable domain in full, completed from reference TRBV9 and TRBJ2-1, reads DSGVTQTPKHLITATGQRVTLRCSPRSGDLSVYWYQQSLDQGLQFLIQYYNGEERAKGNILERFSAQQFPDLHSELNLSSLELGDSALYFCASSLTSGNEQFFGPGTRLTVL.

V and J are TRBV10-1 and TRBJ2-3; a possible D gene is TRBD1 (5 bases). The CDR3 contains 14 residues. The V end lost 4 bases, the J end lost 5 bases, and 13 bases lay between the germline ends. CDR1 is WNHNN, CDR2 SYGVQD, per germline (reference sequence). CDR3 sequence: CASSAGRVIDTQYF. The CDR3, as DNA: TGCGCCAGCAGTGCGGGCAGGGTTATAGATACGCAGTATTTT.

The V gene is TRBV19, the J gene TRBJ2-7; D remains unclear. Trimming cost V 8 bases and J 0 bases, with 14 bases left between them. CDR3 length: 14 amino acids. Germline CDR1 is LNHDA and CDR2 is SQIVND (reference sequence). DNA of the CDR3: TGTGCCAGTTCCGCAGTGGGGAACTCCTACGAGCAGTACTTC. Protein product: CASSAVGNSYEQYF.

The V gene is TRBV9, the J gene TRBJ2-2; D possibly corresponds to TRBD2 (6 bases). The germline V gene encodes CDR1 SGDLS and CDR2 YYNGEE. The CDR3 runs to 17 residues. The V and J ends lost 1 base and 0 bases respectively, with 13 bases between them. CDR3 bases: TGTGCCAGCAGCGTACCCAGACTAGACACGAACACCGGGGAGCTGTTTTTT. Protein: CASSVPRLDTNTGELFF.

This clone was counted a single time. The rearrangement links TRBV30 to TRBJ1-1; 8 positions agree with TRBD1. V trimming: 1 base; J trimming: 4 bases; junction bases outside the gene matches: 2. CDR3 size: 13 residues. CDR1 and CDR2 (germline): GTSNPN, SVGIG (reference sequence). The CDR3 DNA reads TGTGCCTGGAGTGGGACAGGGAGCACTGAAGCTTTCTTT. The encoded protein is CAWSGTGSTEAFF. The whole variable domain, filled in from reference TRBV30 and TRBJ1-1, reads SQTIHQWPATLVQPVGSPLSLECTVEGTSNPNLYWYRQAAGRGLQLLFYSVGIGQISSEVPQNLSASRPQDRQFILSSKKLLLSDSGFYLCAWSGTGSTEAFFGQGTRLTVV.

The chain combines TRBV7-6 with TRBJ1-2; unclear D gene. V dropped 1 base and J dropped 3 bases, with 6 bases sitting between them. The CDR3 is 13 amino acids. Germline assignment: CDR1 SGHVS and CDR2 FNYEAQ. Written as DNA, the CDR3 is TGTGCCAGCAGCTTAGTATCAGACTATGGCTACACCTTC. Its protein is CASSLVSDYGYTF.

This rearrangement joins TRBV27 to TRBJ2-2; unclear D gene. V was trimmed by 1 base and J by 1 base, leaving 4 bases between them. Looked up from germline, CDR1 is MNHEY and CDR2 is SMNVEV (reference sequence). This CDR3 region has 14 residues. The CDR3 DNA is TGTGCCAGCAGTTTATACTGGAACACCGGGGAGCTGTTTTTT. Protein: CASSLYWNTGELFF.

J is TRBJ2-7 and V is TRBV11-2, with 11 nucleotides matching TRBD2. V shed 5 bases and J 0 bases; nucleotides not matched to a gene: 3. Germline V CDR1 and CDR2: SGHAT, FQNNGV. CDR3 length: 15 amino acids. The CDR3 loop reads CASSITSGSSYEQYF. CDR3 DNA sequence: TGTGCCAGCAGCATAACTAGCGGGAGCTCCTACGAGCAGTACTTC. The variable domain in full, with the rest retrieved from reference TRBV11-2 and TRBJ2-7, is EAGVAQSPRYKIIEKRQSVAFWCNPISGHATLYWYQQILGQGPKLLIQFQNNGVVDDSQLPKDRFSAERLKGVDSTLKIQPAKLEDSAVYLCASSITSGSSYEQYFGPGTRLTVT.

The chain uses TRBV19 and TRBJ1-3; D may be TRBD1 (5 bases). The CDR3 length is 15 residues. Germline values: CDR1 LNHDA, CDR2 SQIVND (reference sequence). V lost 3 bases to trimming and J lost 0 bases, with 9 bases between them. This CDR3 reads CASSIGTNSGNTIYF. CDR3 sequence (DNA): TGTGCCAGTAGTATCGGGACGAACTCTGGAAACACCATATATTTT.

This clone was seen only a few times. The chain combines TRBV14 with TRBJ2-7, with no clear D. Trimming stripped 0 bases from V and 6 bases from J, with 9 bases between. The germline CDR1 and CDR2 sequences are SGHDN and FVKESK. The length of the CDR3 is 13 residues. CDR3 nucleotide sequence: TGTGCCAGCAGCCAAGAAATGGGAAGCGAGCAGTACTTC. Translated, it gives CASSQEMGSEQYF.

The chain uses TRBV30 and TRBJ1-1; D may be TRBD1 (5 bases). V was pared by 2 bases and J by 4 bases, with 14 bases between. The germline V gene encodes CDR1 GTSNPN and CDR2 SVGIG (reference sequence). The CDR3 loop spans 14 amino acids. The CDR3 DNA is TGTGCCTGGAGTCTGAGTTCCGGGGGCACTGAAGCTTTCTTT. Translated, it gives CAWSLSSGGTEAFF.

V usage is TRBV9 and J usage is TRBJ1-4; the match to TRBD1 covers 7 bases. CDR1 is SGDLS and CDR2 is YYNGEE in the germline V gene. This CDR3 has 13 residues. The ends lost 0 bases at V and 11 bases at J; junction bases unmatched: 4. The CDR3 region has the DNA TGTGCCAGCAGCGTAGGTGACAGGGCCAAACTGTTTTTT. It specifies CASSVGDRAKLFF.

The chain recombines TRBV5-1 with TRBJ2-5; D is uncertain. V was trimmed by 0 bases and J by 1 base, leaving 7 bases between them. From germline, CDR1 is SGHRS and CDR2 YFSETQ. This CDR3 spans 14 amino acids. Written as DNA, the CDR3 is TGCGCCAGCAGCTTGGGGGCTGGCCAAGAGACCCAGTACTTC. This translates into CASSLGAGQETQYF.